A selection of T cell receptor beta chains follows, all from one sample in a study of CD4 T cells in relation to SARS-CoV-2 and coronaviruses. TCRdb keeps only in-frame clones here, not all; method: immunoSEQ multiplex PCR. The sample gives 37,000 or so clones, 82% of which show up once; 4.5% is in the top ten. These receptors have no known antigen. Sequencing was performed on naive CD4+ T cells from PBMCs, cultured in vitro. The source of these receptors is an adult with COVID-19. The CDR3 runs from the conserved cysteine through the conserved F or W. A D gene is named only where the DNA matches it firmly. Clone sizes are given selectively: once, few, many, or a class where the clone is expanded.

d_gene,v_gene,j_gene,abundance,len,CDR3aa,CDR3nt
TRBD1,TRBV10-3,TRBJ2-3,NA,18,CAISFNAVGQGVADTQYF,TGTGCCATCAGTTTTAACGCCGTGGGACAGGGGGTCGCAGATACGCAGTATTTT
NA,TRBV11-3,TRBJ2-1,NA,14,CASSDPLRYNEQFF,TGTGCCAGCAGCGATCCTTTGCGATACAATGAGCAGTTCTTC
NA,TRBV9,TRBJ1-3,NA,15,CASSDYRDSGNTIYF,TGTGCCAGCAGCGATTACAGGGATTCAGGAAACACCATATATTTT
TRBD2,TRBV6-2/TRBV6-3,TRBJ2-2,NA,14,CASSSGRATGELFF,TGTGCCAGCAGTAGCGGGAGGGCCACCGGGGAGCTGTTTTTT
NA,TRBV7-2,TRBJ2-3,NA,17,CASSPYGPGWSKVTQYF,TGTGCCAGCAGCCCCTATGGGCCGGGATGGTCCAAAGTTACGCAGTATTTT
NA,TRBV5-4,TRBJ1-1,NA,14,CASSRTGTLPEAFF,TGTGCCAGCAGCCGGACCGGGACTTTGCCTGAAGCTTTCTTT
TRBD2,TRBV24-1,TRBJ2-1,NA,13,CATTSGRSEGQFF,TGTGCCACCACCAGCGGGAGAAGTGAGGGGCAGTTCTTC
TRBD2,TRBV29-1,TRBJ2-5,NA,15,CSVESFPSGSETQYF,TGCAGCGTTGAAAGTTTCCCTAGCGGGAGTGAGACCCAGTACTTC
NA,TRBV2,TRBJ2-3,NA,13,CASSENKADTQYF,TGTGCCAGCAGTGAAAATAAGGCAGATACGCAGTATTTT
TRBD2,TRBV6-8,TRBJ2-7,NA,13,CASRGLFINEQYF,TGTGCCAGCAGGGGACTATTTATCAACGAGCAGTACTTC
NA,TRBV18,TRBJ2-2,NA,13,CASSRNAAGELFF,TGTGCCAGCTCACGAAACGCGGCCGGGGAGCTGTTTTTT
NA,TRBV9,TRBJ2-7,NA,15,CASSPRAGSPLEQYF,TGTGCCAGCAGCCCCCGGGCGGGGTCGCCCCTCGAGCAGTACTTC
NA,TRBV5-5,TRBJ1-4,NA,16,CASSTGPGRLNEKLFF,TGTGCCAGCAGCACTGGCCCTGGGAGATTAAATGAAAAACTGTTTTTT
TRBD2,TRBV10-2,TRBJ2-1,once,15,CASRLGLAGTNEQFF,TGTGCCAGCAGGCTGGGACTAGCGGGAACCAATGAGCAGTTCTTC
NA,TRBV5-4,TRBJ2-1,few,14,CASSLGPLNNEQFF,TGTGCCAGCAGCTTGGGGCCGTTGAACAATGAGCAGTTCTTC
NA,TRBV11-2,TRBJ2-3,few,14,CASSHRDDTDTQYF,TGTGCCAGCAGCCACCGGGACGACACAGATACGCAGTATTTT
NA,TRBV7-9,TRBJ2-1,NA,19,CASRPSLLTSLGSYNEQFF,TGTGCCAGCAGGCCAAGCCTCCTGACTAGTTTAGGCTCCTACAATGAGCAGTTCTTC
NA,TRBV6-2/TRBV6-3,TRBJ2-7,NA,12,CASSYIGEKQYF,TGTGCCAGCAGTTACATAGGGGAGAAACAGTACTTC
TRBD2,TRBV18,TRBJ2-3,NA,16,CASSPGTSGRRDTQYF,TGTGCCAGCTCCCCAGGGACTAGCGGGAGACGGGATACGCAGTATTTT
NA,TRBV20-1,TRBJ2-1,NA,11,CSARERNEQFF,TGCAGTGCTCGAGAACGTAATGAGCAGTTCTTC
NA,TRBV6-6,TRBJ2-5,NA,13,CASSYGQLETQYF,TGTGCCAGCAGTTATGGGCAGTTGGAGACCCAGTACTTC
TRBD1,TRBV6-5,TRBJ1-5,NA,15,CASRGGQGLGQPQHF,TGTGCCAGCAGGGGGGGACAGGGGTTGGGTCAGCCCCAGCATTTT
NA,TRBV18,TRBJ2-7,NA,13,CASSQQGGYEQYF,TGTGCCAGCTCACAACAGGGAGGCTACGAGCAGTACTTC
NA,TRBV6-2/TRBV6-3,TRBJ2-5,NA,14,CASSYSLAAETQYF,TGTGCCAGCAGTTACAGTCTAGCTGCAGAGACCCAGTACTTC
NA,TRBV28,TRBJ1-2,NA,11,CASSSSAGYTF,TGTGCCAGCAGCTCCTCGGCGGGCTACACCTTC
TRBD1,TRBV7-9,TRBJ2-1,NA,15,CASSSTTGSGDEQFF,TGTGCCAGCAGCTCAACGACAGGGAGCGGCGATGAGCAGTTCTTC